This T cell receptor (beta chain) is from a study of blood T cell repertoires in COVID-19. Study context: Italy, Spain and the United States were the sources of the convalescent and acute COVID-19 samples. Sources were T cells, B-cell-depleted T cells, or PBMCs; the material itself was cDNA or gDNA.

The CDR3 is made up of 14 amino acids. Trimming cost V 4 bases and J 2 bases, with 12 bases left between them. Germline V lookup: CDR1 SGHNT, CDR2 YYREEE (reference sequence). Concerning this clone itself: At the DNA level, this CDR3 is encoded by other sequences in the same sample as well.

Source study methods: How many nucleated cells were present was estimated from reference gene primer amplification. TCRdb keeps only in-frame clones here, not all; method: immunoSEQ multiplex PCR. D and trimming come from the DNA, and the V and J calls and clone size come from that table. The table has about 300,000 clones, approximately 82% seen once; the top ten hold 1% to 1.5%. Sequencing was performed on peripheral blood. The clonotype comes from a woman aged 50 to 65 with acute or convalescent COVID-19. The rearrangement links TRBV5-4 to TRBJ2-5; D is perhaps TRBD1 (6 bases). CDR3 sequence: CASSLGGTQETQYF. For the CDR3, the DNA is TGTGCCAGCAGCCTTGGGGGCACTCAAGAGACCCAGTACTTC.